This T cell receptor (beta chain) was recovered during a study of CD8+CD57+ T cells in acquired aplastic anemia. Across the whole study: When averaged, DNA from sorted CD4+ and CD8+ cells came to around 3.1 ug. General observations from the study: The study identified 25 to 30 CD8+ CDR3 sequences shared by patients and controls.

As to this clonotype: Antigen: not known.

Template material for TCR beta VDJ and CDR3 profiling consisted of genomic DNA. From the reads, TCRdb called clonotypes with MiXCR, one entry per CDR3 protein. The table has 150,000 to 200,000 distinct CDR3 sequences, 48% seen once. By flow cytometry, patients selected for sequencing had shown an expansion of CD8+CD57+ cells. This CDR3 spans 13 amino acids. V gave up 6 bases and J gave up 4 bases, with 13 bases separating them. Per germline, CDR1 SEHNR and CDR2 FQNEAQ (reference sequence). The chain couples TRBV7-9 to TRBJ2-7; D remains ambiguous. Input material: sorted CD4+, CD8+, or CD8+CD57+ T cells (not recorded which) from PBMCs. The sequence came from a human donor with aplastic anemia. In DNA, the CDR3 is TGTGCCAGCAGACAAGACGACGGATACGAGCAGTACTTC. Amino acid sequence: CASRQDDGYEQYF.